A selection of T cell receptor beta chains follows, all from one sample in a study of blood T cell repertoires in COVID-19. Profiling relied on immunoSEQ multiplex PCR, and the TCRdb table lists in-frame clones only, not all of them. The top ten hold 2.6% of the sample, which has 300,000 to 400,000 clones, about 92% seen once. The sequencing input was PBMCs or T cells enriched from blood (not recorded which). These receptors were taken from a man aged 55 to 70 who had recovered from COVID-19. Both conserved end residues are part of each CDR3.

J: TRBJ1-2; V: TRBV4-1; CDR3: CASSPLGRAAGYTF
J: TRBJ2-5; V: TRBV7-6; CDR3: CASSLNPGGVGRKETQYF
J: TRBJ1-2; V: TRBV29-1; CDR3: CSVGSPRASGYGYTF
J: TRBJ2-3; V: TRBV6-2/TRBV6-3; CDR3: CASSSGLAGLF
J: TRBJ1-2; V: TRBV3-1/TRBV3-2; CDR3: CASSLGASTTNYGYTF
J: TRBJ2-7; V: TRBV7-2; CDR3: CASSFGTYTYEQYF
J: TRBJ2-7; V: TRBV9; CDR3: CASSPRTSGGEQYF
J: TRBJ2-1; V: TRBV15; CDR3: CATRAGGPVDEQFF
J: TRBJ1-3; V: TRBV18; CDR3: CASSPLGGGSSGNTIYF
J: TRBJ2-7; V: TRBV27; CDR3: CASSLLTGGGRVSYEQYF
J: TRBJ2-1; V: TRBV7-7; CDR3: CASSLASGGITYNEQFF
J: TRBJ2-1; V: TRBV7-6; CDR3: CASSSLPGQGGHEQFF
J: TRBJ2-2; V: TRBV2; CDR3: CAVTRGTGFHGGNTGELFF
J: TRBJ1-4; V: TRBV19; CDR3: CASSSATNEKLFF
J: TRBJ2-5; V: TRBV3-1/TRBV3-2; CDR3: CASSHSGSRQETQYF
J: TRBJ1-1; V: TRBV5-1; CDR3: CASSLDRRNTEAFF
J: TRBJ2-5; V: TRBV6-2/TRBV6-3; CDR3: CASSLAGGIQETQYF
J: TRBJ1-1; V: TRBV5-1; CDR3: CASGDSRLAFF
J: TRBJ2-1; V: TRBV11-2; CDR3: CASSRLLSGGNNEQFF
J: TRBJ1-2; V: TRBV18; CDR3: CASSAGQGADGYTF
J: TRBJ2-6; V: TRBV10-3; CDR3: CAISGRRGKANFDSGANVLTF
J: TRBJ1-1; V: TRBV27; CDR3: CASSPLTGGVLDTEAFF
J: TRBJ1-2; V: TRBV19; CDR3: CASSIPDKYGYTF
J: TRBJ2-3; V: TRBV5-1; CDR3: CASSLGTRGWDTQYF
J: TRBJ1-5; V: TRBV7-9; CDR3: CASSTGQGTGRNQPQHF
J: TRBJ2-5; V: TRBV19; CDR3: CASSGGGQETQYF
J: TRBJ1-1; V: TRBV4-3; CDR3: CASSQATDRSEAFF
J: TRBJ1-2; V: TRBV9; CDR3: CASSEGQADGYTF
J: TRBJ1-5; V: TRBV6-2/TRBV6-3; CDR3: CASSKGRGRAYSNQPQHF
J: TRBJ2-7; V: TRBV3-1/TRBV3-2; CDR3: CASSPGGTSGGTYEQYF
J: TRBJ2-5; V: TRBV7-2; CDR3: CASSLRPGGLVRETQYF
J: TRBJ2-5; V: TRBV5-4; CDR3: CASSLGLAGSYQETQYF
J: TRBJ1-1; V: TRBV18; CDR3: CASSPPSEVTEAFF
J: TRBJ2-3; V: TRBV7-2; CDR3: CASSLAQGLGRTDTQYF
J: TRBJ1-5; V: TRBV12-3/TRBV12-4; CDR3: CAARGTGDQPQHF
J: TRBJ2-1; V: TRBV6-6; CDR3: CASSPRGGADYNEQFF
J: TRBJ2-2; V: TRBV10-1; CDR3: CASSELGGMTGELFF
J: TRBJ2-3; V: TRBV5-1; CDR3: CASSLGRVEDTQYF
J: TRBJ1-3; V: TRBV7-8; CDR3: CASSTGTGIRLSGNTIYF
J: TRBJ1-1; V: TRBV14; CDR3: CASSQDRATEAFF
J: TRBJ2-1; V: TRBV19; CDR3: CASSIGDRVYNEQFF
J: TRBJ1-5; V: TRBV4-3; CDR3: CASSQDVRDNQPQHF
J: TRBJ1-3; V: TRBV5-5; CDR3: CASSTTGTRNTIYF
J: TRBJ1-5; V: TRBV7-7; CDR3: CASSVRPQHF
J: TRBJ2-1; V: TRBV7-9; CDR3: CASSLVAGGINEQFF
J: TRBJ2-3; V: TRBV7-2; CDR3: CASSLRRRDTQYF
J: TRBJ2-2; V: TRBV7-9; CDR3: CASSSPLGSNTGELFF
J: TRBJ1-1; V: TRBV5-5; CDR3: CASSWGERAFF
J: TRBJ2-1; V: TRBV7-8; CDR3: CASSLGVLQGSNEQFF
J: TRBJ1-1; V: TRBV5-4; CDR3: CASSYRNTEAFF
J: TRBJ2-6; V: TRBV5-6; CDR3: CASSNPGTGPYSGANVLTF
J: TRBJ2-1; V: TRBV3-1/TRBV3-2; CDR3: CASSPSGIAYNEQFF
J: TRBJ2-7; V: TRBV19; CDR3: CASSSWQGHYEQYF
J: TRBJ1-1; V: TRBV4-3; CDR3: CASSQDLGGTEAFF
J: TRBJ1-2; V: TRBV7-2; CDR3: CASSLAGGPKWGGYTF